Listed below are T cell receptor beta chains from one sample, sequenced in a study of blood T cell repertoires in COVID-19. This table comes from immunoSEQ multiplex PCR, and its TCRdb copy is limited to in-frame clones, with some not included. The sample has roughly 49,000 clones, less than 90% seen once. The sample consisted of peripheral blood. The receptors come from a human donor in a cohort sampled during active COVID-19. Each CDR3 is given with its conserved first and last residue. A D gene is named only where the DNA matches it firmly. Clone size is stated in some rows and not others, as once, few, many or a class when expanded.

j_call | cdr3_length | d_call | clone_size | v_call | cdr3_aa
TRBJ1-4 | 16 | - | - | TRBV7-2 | CASSSSSGFTNEKLFF
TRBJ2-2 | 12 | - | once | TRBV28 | CASWRANGELFF
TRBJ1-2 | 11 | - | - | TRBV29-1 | CSARFGYGYTF
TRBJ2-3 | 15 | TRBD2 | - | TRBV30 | CAWSLSGGSTDTQYF
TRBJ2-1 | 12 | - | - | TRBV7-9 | CASSRDSGEQFF
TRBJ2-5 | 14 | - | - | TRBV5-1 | CASSLSPIQETQYF
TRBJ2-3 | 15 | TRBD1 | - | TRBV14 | CASSRGQGVLNTQYF
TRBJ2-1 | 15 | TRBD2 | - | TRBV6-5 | CASREGTSGGNEQFF
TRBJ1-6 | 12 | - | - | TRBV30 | CAFSQGNSPLHF
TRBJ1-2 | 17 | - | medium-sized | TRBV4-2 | CASSQDADSYFNYGYTF
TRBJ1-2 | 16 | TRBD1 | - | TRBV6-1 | CASSEAGGQGSYGYTF
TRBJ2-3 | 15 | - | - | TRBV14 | CASSQGGPRTDTQYF
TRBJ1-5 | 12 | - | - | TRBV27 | CASSMGSQPQHF
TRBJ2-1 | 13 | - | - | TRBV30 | CAWSGAVVGEQFF
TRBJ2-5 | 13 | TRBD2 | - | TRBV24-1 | CATSLAGGETQYF
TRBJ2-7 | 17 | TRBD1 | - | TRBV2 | CASDRPETGPSSYEQYF
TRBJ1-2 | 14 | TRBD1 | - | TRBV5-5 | CASSSLLTGSEVTF
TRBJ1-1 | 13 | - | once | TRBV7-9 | CASRPTGLGEAFF
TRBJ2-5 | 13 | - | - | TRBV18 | CASSPGLEETQYF
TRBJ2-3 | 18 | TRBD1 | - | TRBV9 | CASSVEGQGFRGTDTQYF
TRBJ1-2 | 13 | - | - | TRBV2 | CASRRETPYGYTF
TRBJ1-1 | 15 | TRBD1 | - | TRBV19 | CASSRTGLQNTEAFF
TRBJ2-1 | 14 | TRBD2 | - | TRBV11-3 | CASSLVSGGAEQFF
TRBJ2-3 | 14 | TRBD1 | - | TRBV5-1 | CASAGTGGADTQYF
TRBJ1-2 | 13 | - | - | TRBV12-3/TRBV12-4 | CASSPGRAEGYTF
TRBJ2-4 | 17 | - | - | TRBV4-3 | CASSQDEDGSPKNIQYF
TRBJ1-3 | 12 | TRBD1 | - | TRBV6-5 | CASRGQGNTIYF
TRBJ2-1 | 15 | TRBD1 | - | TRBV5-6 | CASSSRDRGRHEQFF
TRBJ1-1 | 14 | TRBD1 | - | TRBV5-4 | CASSPPGQSTEAFF